The rows below give T cell receptor beta chains drawn from one sample of a study of blood T cell repertoires in COVID-19. Profiled with immunoSEQ multiplex PCR; TCRdb holds only in-frame clones, not every one. Among under 400,000 clones, 88% were seen once, and the ten largest hold just over 1%. Material: PBMCs or T cells enriched from blood (not recorded which). These receptors came from a woman aged 25 to 39 who had been exposed to COVID-19. The CDR3 runs from the conserved cysteine through the conserved F or W. The D gene is left open where the match is weak. The size field is filled for only some rows; it gives once, few, many or a size class.

abundance: NA
len: 15
j_gene: TRBJ2-7
v_gene: TRBV7-6
d_gene: TRBD2
CDR3aa: CASSSTSGLTYEQYF
CDR3nt: TGTGCCAGCAGCTCGACTAGCGGGTTAACCTACGAGCAGTACTTC

abundance: few
len: 12
j_gene: TRBJ1-5
v_gene: TRBV6-5
d_gene: NA
CDR3aa: CASSLSNQPQHF
CDR3nt: TGTGCCAGCAGCCTTAGCAATCAGCCCCAGCATTTT

abundance: once
len: 16
j_gene: TRBJ2-1
v_gene: TRBV9
d_gene: TRBD2
CDR3aa: CASSPRAGSLNNEQFF
CDR3nt: TGTGCCAGCAGCCCCCGAGCGGGGTCCCTCAACAATGAGCAGTTCTTC

abundance: NA
len: 16
j_gene: TRBJ2-5
v_gene: TRBV11-3
d_gene: TRBD2
CDR3aa: CASSKGAEAGGETQYF
CDR3nt: TGTGCCAGCAGCAAAGGGGCAGAAGCGGGAGGAGAGACCCAGTACTTC

abundance: NA
len: 15
j_gene: TRBJ1-5
v_gene: TRBV19
d_gene: TRBD1
CDR3aa: CASSIGQGLNQPQHF
CDR3nt: TGTGCCAGTAGTATAGGACAGGGTCTCAATCAGCCCCAGCATTTT

abundance: NA
len: 18
j_gene: TRBJ2-1
v_gene: TRBV18
d_gene: TRBD2
CDR3aa: CASSPPFGTSGAGNEQFF
CDR3nt: TGTGCCAGCTCACCACCATTCGGGACTAGCGGGGCGGGGAATGAGCAGTTCTTC

abundance: NA
len: 14
j_gene: TRBJ2-7
v_gene: TRBV7-9
d_gene: NA
CDR3aa: CASSLRLDSYEQYF
CDR3nt: TGTGCCAGCAGCTTACGACTAGACAGCTACGAGCAGTACTTC

abundance: NA
len: 13
j_gene: TRBJ2-7
v_gene: TRBV20-1
d_gene: TRBD2
CDR3aa: CSASSGRSNEQYF
CDR3nt: TGCAGTGCTAGTAGCGGGAGATCTAACGAGCAGTACTTC

abundance: NA
len: 15
j_gene: TRBJ1-3
v_gene: TRBV5-1
d_gene: NA
CDR3aa: CASSFSGFSGNTIYF
CDR3nt: TGCGCCAGCAGCTTTTCAGGGTTCTCTGGAAACACCATATATTTT

abundance: NA
len: 15
j_gene: TRBJ1-1
v_gene: TRBV7-2
d_gene: TRBD1
CDR3aa: CASSPRQGQDTEAFF
CDR3nt: TGTGCCAGCAGCCCCCGACAGGGTCAGGACACTGAAGCTTTCTTT

abundance: NA
len: 16
j_gene: TRBJ2-1
v_gene: TRBV7-9
d_gene: NA
CDR3aa: CASSLAGGGRTNEQFF
CDR3nt: TGTGCCAGCAGCTTAGCAGGGGGCGGGAGGACAAATGAGCAGTTCTTC

abundance: NA
len: 15
j_gene: TRBJ2-5
v_gene: TRBV6-1
d_gene: NA
CDR3aa: CASSEADGGQETQYF
CDR3nt: TGTGCCAGCAGTGAAGCGGACGGGGGCCAAGAGACCCAGTACTTC

abundance: NA
len: 15
j_gene: TRBJ2-2
v_gene: TRBV7-2
d_gene: NA
CDR3aa: CASSPVGPSGGELFF
CDR3nt: TGTGCCAGCAGCCCAGTGGGGCCCTCGGGCGGGGAGCTGTTTTTT

abundance: NA
len: 15
j_gene: TRBJ1-2
v_gene: TRBV5-4
d_gene: NA
CDR3aa: CASSLAGVLNYGYTF
CDR3nt: TGTGCCAGCAGCTTGGCCGGGGTTTTGAACTATGGCTACACCTTC

abundance: NA
len: 14
j_gene: TRBJ2-2
v_gene: TRBV27
d_gene: NA
CDR3aa: CASSFTSPTGELFF
CDR3nt: TGTGCCAGCAGTTTTACTAGCCCCACCGGGGAGCTGTTTTTT

abundance: NA
len: 15
j_gene: TRBJ1-5
v_gene: TRBV6-5
d_gene: NA
CDR3aa: CASIYQGNIHQPQHF
CDR3nt: TGTGCCAGCATATACCAGGGGAACATACATCAGCCCCAGCATTTT

abundance: NA
len: 14
j_gene: TRBJ2-7
v_gene: TRBV5-1
d_gene: TRBD1
CDR3aa: CASSLDGTGIEQYF
CDR3nt: TGCGCCAGCAGCTTGGACGGGACAGGGATTGAGCAGTACTTC

abundance: NA
len: 12
j_gene: TRBJ1-4
v_gene: TRBV30
d_gene: NA
CDR3aa: CAATATNEKLFF
CDR3nt: TGTGCTGCCACAGCAACTAATGAAAAACTGTTTTTT

abundance: NA
len: 12
j_gene: TRBJ2-2
v_gene: TRBV24-1
d_gene: NA
CDR3aa: CATFSPTGELFF
CDR3nt: TGTGCCACCTTCTCCCCCACCGGGGAGCTGTTTTTT

abundance: NA
len: 17
j_gene: TRBJ2-1
v_gene: TRBV11-3
d_gene: TRBD2
CDR3aa: CASSSTRGTSGYNEQFF
CDR3nt: TGTGCCAGCAGCTCCACGAGAGGGACTAGCGGTTACAATGAGCAGTTCTTC

abundance: NA
len: 18
j_gene: TRBJ2-7
v_gene: TRBV27
d_gene: TRBD2
CDR3aa: CASSPRGGRGGRGYEQYF
CDR3nt: TGTGCCAGCAGTCCCCGCGGGGGGCGCGGGGGTCGCGGCTACGAGCAGTACTTC

abundance: few
len: 15
j_gene: TRBJ1-5
v_gene: TRBV6-1
d_gene: TRBD1
CDR3aa: CASSERQGYTQPQHF
CDR3nt: TGTGCCAGCAGTGAAAGACAGGGTTATACTCAGCCCCAGCATTTT

abundance: NA
len: 14
j_gene: TRBJ2-1
v_gene: TRBV19
d_gene: TRBD1
CDR3aa: CASSDRGRSNEQFF
CDR3nt: TGTGCCAGTTCGGACAGGGGGCGATCCAATGAGCAGTTCTTC

abundance: NA
len: 18
j_gene: TRBJ2-2
v_gene: TRBV11-3
d_gene: NA
CDR3aa: CASSLVPGQTTNTGELFF
CDR3nt: TGTGCCAGCAGCTTAGTACCCGGACAGACCACGAACACCGGGGAGCTGTTTTTT

abundance: NA
len: 16
j_gene: TRBJ2-3
v_gene: TRBV10-2
d_gene: NA
CDR3aa: CASSESTGVSADTQYF
CDR3nt: TGCGCCAGCAGTGAGTCTACGGGAGTGAGTGCAGATACGCAGTATTTT

abundance: NA
len: 14
j_gene: TRBJ2-7
v_gene: TRBV10-2
d_gene: TRBD1
CDR3aa: CASRTVGTEYEQYF
CDR3nt: TGCGCCAGCAGGACGGTAGGGACAGAATACGAGCAGTACTTC

abundance: once
len: 15
j_gene: TRBJ2-5
v_gene: TRBV7-8
d_gene: TRBD1
CDR3aa: CASSSGQGGQETQYF
CDR3nt: TGTGCCAGCAGCTCGGGACAGGGTGGCCAAGAGACCCAGTACTTC

abundance: NA
len: 18
j_gene: TRBJ2-3
v_gene: TRBV7-9
d_gene: TRBD2
CDR3aa: CASSLVGGPSGRTDTQYF
CDR3nt: TGTGCCAGCAGCTTAGTAGGGGGGCCTAGCGGGAGAACAGATACGCAGTATTTT

abundance: NA
len: 13
j_gene: TRBJ1-1
v_gene: TRBV30
d_gene: NA
CDR3aa: CAWSVKQNSEAFF
CDR3nt: TGTGCCTGGAGTGTAAAACAGAACTCTGAAGCTTTCTTT

abundance: NA
len: 13
j_gene: TRBJ1-2
v_gene: TRBV27
d_gene: NA
CDR3aa: CASSSRTNYGYTF
CDR3nt: TGTGCCAGCAGTTCGAGGACTAACTATGGCTACACCTTC

abundance: NA
len: 15
j_gene: TRBJ1-3
v_gene: TRBV28
d_gene: TRBD1
CDR3aa: CASSSGTGPGNTIYF
CDR3nt: TGTGCCAGCAGTTCCGGGACAGGGCCCGGAAACACCATATATTTT

abundance: NA
len: 14
j_gene: TRBJ2-7
v_gene: TRBV27
d_gene: NA
CDR3aa: CASSLRRSSYEQYF
CDR3nt: TGTGCCAGCAGTTTACGTCGGAGCTCCTACGAGCAGTACTTC

abundance: NA
len: 15
j_gene: TRBJ1-5
v_gene: TRBV2
d_gene: NA
CDR3aa: CASGRGGGSNQPQHF
CDR3nt: TGTGCCAGCGGACGAGGGGGAGGGAGCAATCAGCCCCAGCATTTT

abundance: NA
len: 16
j_gene: TRBJ2-1
v_gene: TRBV24-1
d_gene: NA
CDR3aa: CATSAHGAEGRNEQFF
CDR3nt: TGTGCCACCAGTGCCCACGGTGCAGAGGGGAGGAATGAGCAGTTCTTC

abundance: NA
len: 15
j_gene: TRBJ1-4
v_gene: TRBV9
d_gene: NA
CDR3aa: CASSPTDRANEKLFF
CDR3nt: TGTGCCAGCAGCCCCACCGACAGAGCGAATGAAAAACTGTTTTTT

abundance: few
len: 10
j_gene: TRBJ2-7
v_gene: TRBV20-1
d_gene: NA
CDR3aa: CSAQDSEQYF
CDR3nt: TGCAGTGCCCAGGACTCCGAGCAGTACTTC

abundance: NA
len: 17
j_gene: TRBJ1-5
v_gene: TRBV28
d_gene: TRBD1
CDR3aa: CASSTGTGILGNQPQHF
CDR3nt: TGTGCCAGCAGTACCGGGACAGGGATATTGGGCAATCAGCCCCAGCATTTT

abundance: NA
len: 15
j_gene: TRBJ1-5
v_gene: TRBV27
d_gene: NA
CDR3aa: CASSLNMGARQPQHF
CDR3nt: TGTGCCAGCAGTTTAAATATGGGGGCGAGGCAGCCCCAGCATTTT

abundance: NA
len: 14
j_gene: TRBJ2-7
v_gene: TRBV7-9
d_gene: TRBD2
CDR3aa: CASSLMNGGFEQYF
CDR3nt: TGTGCCAGCAGCTTAATGAACGGGGGGTTCGAGCAGTACTTC

abundance: NA
len: 14
j_gene: TRBJ1-6
v_gene: TRBV9
d_gene: NA
CDR3aa: CASSADSDNSPLHF
CDR3nt: TGTGCCAGCAGCGCCGACAGCGATAATTCACCCCTCCACTTT

abundance: NA
len: 15
j_gene: TRBJ2-3
v_gene: TRBV27
d_gene: NA
CDR3aa: CASSLASGFTDTQYF
CDR3nt: TGTGCCAGCAGTTTAGCCAGCGGTTTCACAGATACGCAGTATTTT

abundance: NA
len: 14
j_gene: TRBJ1-1
v_gene: TRBV18
d_gene: NA
CDR3aa: CASSPNTRRDEAFF
CDR3nt: TGTGCCAGCTCACCGAACACTCGGAGGGATGAAGCTTTCTTT

abundance: NA
len: 14
j_gene: TRBJ2-3
v_gene: TRBV11-2
d_gene: NA
CDR3aa: CASSRGASTDTQYF
CDR3nt: TGTGCCAGCAGCCGCGGGGCTAGCACAGATACGCAGTATTTT

abundance: NA
len: 12
j_gene: TRBJ1-4
v_gene: TRBV3-1/TRBV3-2
d_gene: TRBD1
CDR3aa: CASSQGTRGAFF
CDR3nt: TGTGCCAGCAGCCAGGGGACCAGGGGGGCCTTTTTT

abundance: once
len: 15
j_gene: TRBJ2-7
v_gene: TRBV7-8
d_gene: TRBD1
CDR3aa: CASSLGDRRTYEQYF
CDR3nt: TGTGCCAGCAGCTTGGGGGACAGGCGCACCTACGAGCAGTACTTC

abundance: many
len: 15
j_gene: TRBJ2-2
v_gene: TRBV14
d_gene: TRBD2
CDR3aa: CASSLLAGNTGELFF
CDR3nt: TGTGCCAGCAGCCTACTAGCGGGGAACACCGGGGAGCTGTTTTTT

abundance: NA
len: 15
j_gene: TRBJ1-2
v_gene: TRBV24-1
d_gene: TRBD1
CDR3aa: CATSDSGQGFVGYTF
CDR3nt: TGTGCCACCAGTGATTCGGGACAGGGGTTCGTTGGCTACACCTTC

abundance: once
len: 16
j_gene: TRBJ1-6
v_gene: TRBV21-1
d_gene: NA
CDR3aa: CASSKRAGFPTSPLHF
CDR3nt: TGTGCCAGCAGCAAAAGGGCGGGATTCCCAACTTCACCCCTCCACTTT

abundance: once
len: 16
j_gene: TRBJ2-1
v_gene: TRBV9
d_gene: NA
CDR3aa: CASSVGGEGFYNEQFF
CDR3nt: TGTGCCAGCAGCGTAGGGGGAGAGGGTTTTTACAATGAGCAGTTCTTC

abundance: NA
len: 15
j_gene: TRBJ2-7
v_gene: TRBV10-1
d_gene: TRBD1
CDR3aa: CASSEARTGVDEQYF
CDR3nt: TGCGCCAGCAGTGAGGCCAGGACAGGGGTTGACGAGCAGTACTTC

abundance: NA
len: 14
j_gene: TRBJ1-1
v_gene: TRBV3-1/TRBV3-2
d_gene: TRBD1
CDR3aa: CASSPWDSHTEAFF
CDR3nt: TGTGCCAGCAGCCCGTGGGACAGCCACACTGAAGCTTTCTTT

abundance: few
len: 17
j_gene: TRBJ1-5
v_gene: TRBV2
d_gene: NA
CDR3aa: CASSEGGPGLLNQPQHF
CDR3nt: TGTGCCAGCAGTGAGGGGGGGCCCGGATTACTAAATCAGCCCCAGCATTTT

abundance: NA
len: 14
j_gene: TRBJ2-5
v_gene: TRBV5-1
d_gene: NA
CDR3aa: CASSLASTQETQYF
CDR3nt: TGCGCCAGCAGCTTGGCGTCTACCCAAGAGACCCAGTACTTC

abundance: NA
len: 16
j_gene: TRBJ2-7
v_gene: TRBV19
d_gene: TRBD2
CDR3aa: CASSIVEASGRNEQYF
CDR3nt: TGTGCCAGTAGTATAGTCGAGGCTAGCGGGAGGAACGAGCAGTACTTC